The subject of this entry is one T cell receptor beta chain. Its target is unknown. The sample originates from a study of Ad26.COV2.S vaccination and SARS-CoV-2 variants. Study background: Of the COV1001 trial arms, the Ad26.COV2.S arm included the donor. Study-level findings and limits: Individuals receiving vaccine had higher spike-specific TCR breadth than placebo recipients did. Breadth, reportedly substantial, characterized the spike-specific CD8+ and CD4+ T cell responses after vaccination.

This CDR3 is 15 amino acids long. In germline, CDR1 is SGDLS, CDR2 YYNGEE. V shed 3 bases and J shed 9 bases, with 19 bases lying between them. Treatment noted: roughly 20 received Ad26.COV2.S at low or high dose, single or two shots; roughly five received placebo; per-sample allocation not given. Sampling occurred on day 63 after the first vaccine or placebo injection. Sequencing used immunoSEQ multiplex PCR; TCRdb keeps in-frame clones, though not all of them. The sample records hundreds of thousands of clones, roughly 90% being singletons. The clonotype was recovered from a person aged 18-65 years who received the Ad26.COV2.S COVID-19 vaccine or a placebo. The gene calls are TRBV9 and TRBJ2-1, with D possibly matching TRBD1 (5 bases). Sequencing used peripheral blood, obtained in a trial of Ad26.COV2.S vaccine versus placebo. The CDR3: CASSDPSAGSAEQFF. The CDR3 nucleotides read TGTGCCAGCAGCGACCCGTCGGCAGGGTCGGCTGAGCAGTTCTTC.